Sequencing of this T cell receptor beta chain was carried out in a study of T cells in Graves' hyperthyroidism and ophthalmopathy (dated by TCRdb to the late 2010s). Study-level background: Peripheral blood was sampled at the time of initial diagnosis, prior to any treatment. Thyroid tissue and blood T-cell repertoires from about six Graves' hyperthyroidism patients were also compared in the study. Prospective prediction of ophthalmopathy was tested in an independent validation cohort of 18 to 20 hyperthyroidism patients and 15 to 17 patients who later progressed to ophthalmopathy. The paper describes TCR Vbeta CDR3 sequencing of 130 to 150 peripheral blood samples, made up of 43 ophthalmopathy patients, approximately 76 hyperthyroidism patients and about 17 progressor patients. For training and testing, the 100 or so patients in the discovery cohort were randomly divided in a 7:3 ratio. A discovery cohort of approximately 97 patients, approximately 45 with Graves' ophthalmopathy and approximately 60 with stable Graves' hyperthyroidism, was used to find distinguishing TCR V-J signatures. Once sampling was done, hyperthyroidism patients were given methimazole at a starting dose of 30 mg daily, whereas ophthalmopathy patients were given high-dose intravenous methylprednisolone.

This clonotype was picked up many times. The antigen this receptor binds is unknown. Per-nucleotide qualities are absent, and no much larger clonotype sits a single base away. CDR1 and CDR2, per the germline V gene, are KGHDR and SFDVKD. Deletion took 4 bases off V and 4 bases off J, with a span of 18 bases between the germline ends. Measured from the cysteine to the phenylalanine, the CDR3 is 16 residues long. Only the CDR3 region is kept as DNA, spanning 48 bases read in frame from base 1. The TCR beta CDR3 regions were amplified from RNA transcripts. A first-round RT-PCR of the TCR CDR3 used the HTBI primer set with the Qiagen OneStep RT-PCR kit. Libraries were constructed in a second round of multiplex PCR, after which size selection and purification were performed. Sequencing of the libraries was done on an Illumina HiSeq2000 using paired-end 100 bp reads. Per the authors' processing: SOAPnuke was used to process the raw data, removing reads that contained adapters or uncalled bases, had a mean Phred below 15, or lacked an exact match to the constant primer or identifier. COPE v1.2.5 was used to merge the high-quality paired reads, and each unique nucleotide sequence was defined as a clonotype. MiTCR v1.1 was used to align clonotypes to the IMGT TRBV, TRBD and TRBJ reference segments. The analysis was restricted to V-J combinations with a frequency above 0.0001, which together covered 99.2% of the repertoires. The TCS score was defined as the ratio of F50 (clonal expansion) to E x V (chaos), calculated using BLOSUM62-based TCRdist between CDR3 peptides within each V-J. Welch's t-statistics and random forest reduced fewer than 600 V-J features to around 14, which were used in a naive Bayes classifier (R e1071). The public reads were quality trimmed at Q25 with fastp and then assembled into clones with MiXCR by TCRdb, keeping productive beta chains. Rows with a matching CDR3 protein are joined into one entry that keeps the most common DNA and genes. In this record, the V and J calls reflect TCRdb's handling and not the investigators' own analysis. The sample table records 300,000 or so distinct CDR3 sequences; 15% to 20% of these occur just once. The ten top clones hold roughly 49% of the sample.

Overall study outcomes, separate from this receptor: Most expanded thyroid clonotypes (frequency above 0.001) were also detected in blood, a finding suggesting that blood repertoires may reflect thyroid immune responses. No statistical method was used to fix the sample size in advance, and group allocation was not hidden from the investigators. Ophthalmopathy was separated from stable hyperthyroidism by a 13 V-J signature model, with approximately 85% sensitivity and approximately 84% specificity obtained in cross-validation and 80%/75% obtained in testing. In validation, the model predicted progression to ophthalmopathy with 55% to 71% sensitivity and about 73% specificity, a median of approximately 6.7 months before onset.

Graves' hyperthyroidism was defined as stable when no progression to ophthalmopathy occurred over 18 months of follow-up. Hyperthyroidism patients were newly diagnosed, with disease duration under 2 months, and aged 18 to 65 years. Any patient with an uncontrolled infection, another autoimmune disease, pregnancy or lactation was excluded. Clinical symptoms, serum thyroxine and TRAb, thyroid ultrasound, and orbital computed tomography formed the basis for the diagnoses. PBMCs were isolated from about 9 ml of fresh peripheral blood by Ficoll-Paque density gradient centrifugation. Total RNA was extracted with Trizol reagent, and quality was checked on an Agilent 2100 Bioanalyzer.

The chain is assembled from TRBV24-1 and TRBJ2-5, and TRBD1 may be the D gene, going by 7 matching bases. Sequencing used blood. This clonotype was sampled from a woman aged 50 to 60 with Graves' hyperthyroidism. The CDR3: CATSDPAPGGTETQYF. The DNA sequence reads TGTGCCACCAGTGACCCGGCGCCAGGGGGGACAGAGACCCAGTACTTC.